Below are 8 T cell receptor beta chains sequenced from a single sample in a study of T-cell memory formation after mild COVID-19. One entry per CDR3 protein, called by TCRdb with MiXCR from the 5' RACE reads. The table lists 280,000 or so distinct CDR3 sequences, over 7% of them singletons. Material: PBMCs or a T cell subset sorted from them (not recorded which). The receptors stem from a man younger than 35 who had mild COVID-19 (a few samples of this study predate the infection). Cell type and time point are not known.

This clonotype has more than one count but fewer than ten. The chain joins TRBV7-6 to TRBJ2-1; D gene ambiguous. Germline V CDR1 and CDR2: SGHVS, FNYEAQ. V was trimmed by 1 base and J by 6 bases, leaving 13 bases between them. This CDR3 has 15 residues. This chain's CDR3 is CASSLGGSRANEQFF. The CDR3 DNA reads TGTGCCAGCAGCTTAGGAGGTTCTAGGGCCAATGAGCAGTTCTTC.

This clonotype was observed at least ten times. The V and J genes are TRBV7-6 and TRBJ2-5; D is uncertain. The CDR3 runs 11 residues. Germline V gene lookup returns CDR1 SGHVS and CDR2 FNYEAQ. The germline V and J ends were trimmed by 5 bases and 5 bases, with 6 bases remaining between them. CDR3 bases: TGTGCCAGCAGCCAGATGGAGACCCAGTACTTC. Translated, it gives CASSQMETQYF.

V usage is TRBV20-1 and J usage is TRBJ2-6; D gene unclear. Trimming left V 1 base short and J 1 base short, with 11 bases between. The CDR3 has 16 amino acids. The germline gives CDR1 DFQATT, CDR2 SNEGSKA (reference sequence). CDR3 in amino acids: CSARVWHKSGANVLTF. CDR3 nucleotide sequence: TGCAGTGCTAGAGTATGGCATAAGTCTGGGGCCAACGTCCTGACTTTC.

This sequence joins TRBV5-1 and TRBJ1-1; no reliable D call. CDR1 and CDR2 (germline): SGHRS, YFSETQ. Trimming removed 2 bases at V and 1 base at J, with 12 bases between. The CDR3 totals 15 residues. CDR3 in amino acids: CASSFRNSQNTEAFF. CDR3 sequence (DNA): TGCGCCAGCAGCTTCCGGAACAGCCAGAACACTGAAGCTTTCTTT.

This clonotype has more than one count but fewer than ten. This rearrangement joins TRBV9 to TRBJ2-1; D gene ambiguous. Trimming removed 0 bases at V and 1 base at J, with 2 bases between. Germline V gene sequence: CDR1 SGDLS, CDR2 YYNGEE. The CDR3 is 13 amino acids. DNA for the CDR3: TGTGCCAGCAGCGTAGAGTCCTACAATGAGCAGTTCTTC. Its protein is CASSVESYNEQFF.

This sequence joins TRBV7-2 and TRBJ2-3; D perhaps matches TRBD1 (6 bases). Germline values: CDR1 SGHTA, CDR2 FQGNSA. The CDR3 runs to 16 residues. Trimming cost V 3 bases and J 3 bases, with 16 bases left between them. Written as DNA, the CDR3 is TGTGCCAGCAGCTTGGATCCGGGACAAAAAACAGATACGCAGTATTTT. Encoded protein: CASSLDPGQKTDTQYF.

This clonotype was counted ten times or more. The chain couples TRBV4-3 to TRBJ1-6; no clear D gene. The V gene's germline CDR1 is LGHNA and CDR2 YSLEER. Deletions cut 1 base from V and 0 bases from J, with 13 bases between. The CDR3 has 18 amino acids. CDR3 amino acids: CASSQAPRQSSYNSPLHF. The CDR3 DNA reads TGCGCCAGCAGCCAAGCCCCTAGGCAGAGCTCCTATAATTCACCCCTCCACTTT.

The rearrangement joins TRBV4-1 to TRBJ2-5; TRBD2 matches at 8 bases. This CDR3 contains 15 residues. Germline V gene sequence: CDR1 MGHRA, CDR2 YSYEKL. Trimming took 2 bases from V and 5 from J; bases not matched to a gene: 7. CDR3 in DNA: TGCGCCAGCAGCCAACTGGGACTAGTTAGGGAGACCCAGTACTTC. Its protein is CASSQLGLVRETQYF.